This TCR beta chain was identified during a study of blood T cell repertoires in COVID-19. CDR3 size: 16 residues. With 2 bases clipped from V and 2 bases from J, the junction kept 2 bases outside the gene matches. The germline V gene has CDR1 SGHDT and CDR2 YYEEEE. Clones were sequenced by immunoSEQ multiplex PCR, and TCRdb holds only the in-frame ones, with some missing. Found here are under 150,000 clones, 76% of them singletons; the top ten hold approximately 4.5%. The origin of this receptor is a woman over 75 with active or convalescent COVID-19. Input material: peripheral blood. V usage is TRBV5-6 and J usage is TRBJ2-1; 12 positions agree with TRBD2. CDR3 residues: CASSFRLAGAYNEQFF. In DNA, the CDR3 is TGTGCCAGCAGCTTTAGACTAGCGGGGGCCTACAATGAGCAGTTCTTC.